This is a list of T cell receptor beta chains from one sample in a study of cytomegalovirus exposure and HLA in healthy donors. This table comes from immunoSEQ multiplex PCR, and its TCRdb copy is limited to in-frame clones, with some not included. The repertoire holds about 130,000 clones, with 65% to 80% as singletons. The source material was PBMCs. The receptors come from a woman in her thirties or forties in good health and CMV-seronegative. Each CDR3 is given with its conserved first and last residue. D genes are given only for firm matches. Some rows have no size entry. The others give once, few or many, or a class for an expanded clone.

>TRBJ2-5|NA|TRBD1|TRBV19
CASSIGQGGPQYF
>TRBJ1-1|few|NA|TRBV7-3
CASSPWANTEAFF
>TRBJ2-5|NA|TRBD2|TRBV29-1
CSVPTGGGETQYF
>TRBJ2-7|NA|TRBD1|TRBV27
CASSPGTGVGEQYF
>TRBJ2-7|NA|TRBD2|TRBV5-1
CASSSPSGGVGEQYF
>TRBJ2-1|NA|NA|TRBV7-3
CASSPVASRYNEQFF
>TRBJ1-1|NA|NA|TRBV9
CASSPHGQNTEAFF
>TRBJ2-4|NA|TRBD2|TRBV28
CASSPTSGGAKNIQYF
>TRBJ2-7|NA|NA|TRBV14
CASSRLVAEMYEQYF
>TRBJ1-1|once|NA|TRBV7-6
CASSGTGPQPPAFF
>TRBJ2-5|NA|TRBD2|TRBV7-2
CASSLGGGAQETQYF
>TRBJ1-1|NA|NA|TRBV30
CAWNRARDTEAFF
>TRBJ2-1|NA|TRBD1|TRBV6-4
CASSPGQGRNEQFF
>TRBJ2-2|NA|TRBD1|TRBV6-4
CATRGQGNTGELFF
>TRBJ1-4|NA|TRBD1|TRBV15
CATSREWPYGTDPNPANEKLFF
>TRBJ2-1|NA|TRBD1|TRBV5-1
CASRRTGVDEQFF
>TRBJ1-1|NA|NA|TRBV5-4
CASSLWGRPEAFF
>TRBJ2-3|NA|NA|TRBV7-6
CASKEVGGTHSTDTQYF
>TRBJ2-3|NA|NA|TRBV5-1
CASTPASSTDTQYF
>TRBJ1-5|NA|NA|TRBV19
CASSQGGGNQPQHF
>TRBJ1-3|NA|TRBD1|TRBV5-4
CASSPGGTAPGNTIYF
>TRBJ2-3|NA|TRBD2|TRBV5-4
CASSGAGGRGTDTQYF
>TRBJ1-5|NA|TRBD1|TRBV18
CASSSPGQGFDQPQHF
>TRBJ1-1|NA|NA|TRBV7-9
CAYHGWNTEAFF
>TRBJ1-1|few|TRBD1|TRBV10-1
CASSGDSQSEAFF
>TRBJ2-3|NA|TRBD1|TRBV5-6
CASSSLQGAGTDTQYF
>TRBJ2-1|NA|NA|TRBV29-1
CSAPGGASSYNEQFF
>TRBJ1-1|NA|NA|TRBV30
CACKWGGATEAFF
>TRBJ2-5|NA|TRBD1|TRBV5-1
CASSPGQGQETQYF
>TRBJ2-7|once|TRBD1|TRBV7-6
CASSYRQGAGYEQYF
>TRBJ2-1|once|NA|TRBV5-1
CASSLAVNEQFF
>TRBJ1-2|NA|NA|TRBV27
CASSLFSGLGEYGYTF
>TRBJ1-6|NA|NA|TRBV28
CASSAAAPGNSPLHF
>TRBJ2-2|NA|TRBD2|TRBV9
CASSSWGLAGNTGELFF
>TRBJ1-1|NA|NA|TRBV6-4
CASSLDMNTEAFF
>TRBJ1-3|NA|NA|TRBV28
CASKTLGSGNTIYF
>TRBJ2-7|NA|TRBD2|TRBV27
CASSLRLAVLYEQYF
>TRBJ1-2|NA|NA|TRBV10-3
CAISERDRDSHYGYTF
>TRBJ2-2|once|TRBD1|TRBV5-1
CASSLRLTGGDAGELFF
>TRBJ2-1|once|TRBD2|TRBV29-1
CSVRGGGGIFNEQFF
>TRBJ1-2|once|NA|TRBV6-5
CASSYRDTNDGYTF
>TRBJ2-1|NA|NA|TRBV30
CAWSVQVGGGNEQFF
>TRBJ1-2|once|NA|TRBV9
CASSVATGFDYGYTF
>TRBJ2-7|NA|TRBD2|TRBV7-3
CASSFVGGGDSEQYF
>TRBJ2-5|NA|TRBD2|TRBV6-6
CASSRSGAFQETQYF
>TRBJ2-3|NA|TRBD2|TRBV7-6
CASSLGAGGHTDTQYF
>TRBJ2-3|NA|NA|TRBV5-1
CASSLLWPSTDTQYF
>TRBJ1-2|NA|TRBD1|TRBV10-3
CAIRITGEEGYTF
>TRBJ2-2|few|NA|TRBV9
CASSVGLNTGELFF
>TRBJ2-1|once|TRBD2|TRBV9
CASSVLSSGGAFYNEQFF
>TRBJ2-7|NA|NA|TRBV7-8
CASSFRASITLSSYEQYF
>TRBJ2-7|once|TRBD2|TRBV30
CAWRGTSGPRLF
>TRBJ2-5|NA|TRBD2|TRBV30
CAWSGGTSGAQETQYF
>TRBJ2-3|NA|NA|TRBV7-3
CASSLASTDTQYF
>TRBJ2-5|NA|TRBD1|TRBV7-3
CASSSTGSGTQYF
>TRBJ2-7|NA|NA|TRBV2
CASTRLTYEQYF
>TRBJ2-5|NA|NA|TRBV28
CASSPDRKTQYF
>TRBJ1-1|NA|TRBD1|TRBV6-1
CASRDRVRGNTEAFF
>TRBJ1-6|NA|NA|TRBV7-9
CASRYLAGGDNSPLHF
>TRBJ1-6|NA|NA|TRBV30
CAWTRPTSSYNSPLHF